Below are 4 T cell receptor beta chains sequenced from a single sample in a study of Ad26.COV2.S vaccination and SARS-CoV-2 variants. Regarding treatment: 19 received Ad26.COV2.S at low or high dose, single or two shots; about 5 received placebo; per-sample allocation not given. Day 63 after the first vaccine or placebo injection was the time point for sampling. TCRdb's copy holds only in-frame clones and misses some; the assay was immunoSEQ multiplex PCR. The profile shows roughly 400,000 clones, 92% of them singletons. The input for sequencing was peripheral blood, taken in a trial of Ad26.COV2.S vaccine versus placebo. The receptors shown here come from a person aged 18-65 years who received the Ad26.COV2.S COVID-19 vaccine or a placebo.

This chain connects TRBV19 to TRBJ2-7, with TRBD2 identical over 8 bases. This CDR3 has 12 residues. Trimming removed 6 bases from V and 12 bases from J; junction bases left unmatched: 10. Germline V gene sequence: CDR1 LNHDA, CDR2 SQIVND (reference sequence). Here the CDR3 DNA reads TGTGCCAGTAGCCCTAGGGCGGGGGGCCTGTACTTC. It encodes CASSPRAGGLYF. The full variable domain, completed using reference TRBV19 and TRBJ2-7, is DGGITQSPKYLFRKEGQNVTLSCEQNLNHDAMYWYRQDPGQGLRLIYYSQIVNDFQKGDIAEGYSVSREKKESFPLTVTSAQKNPTAFYLCASSPRAGGLYFGPGTRLTVT.

The chain uses TRBV29-1 and TRBJ2-1; D remains ambiguous. Trimming shortened V by 4 bases and J by 9 bases, and 10 bases separated the two germline ends. The germline gives CDR1 SQVTM, CDR2 ANQGSEA. This CDR3 region has 11 residues. The CDR3 region is CSVVVRVEQFF. In DNA form, the CDR3 reads TGCAGCGTTGTTGTGCGCGTTGAGCAGTTCTTC.

The CDR3: CASRGSPPFTDTQYF. CDR3 nucleotide sequence: TGTGCCAGCAGGGGCTCCCCGCCCTTCACAGATACGCAGTATTTT. The rearrangement uses TRBV7-9 and TRBJ2-3; D unresolved. The ends were cut back, 6 bases at V and 2 bases at J, with 15 bases in the middle. The CDR3 is made up of 15 amino acids. CDR1 SEHNR and CDR2 FQNEAQ come from the germline V gene (reference sequence).

The V and J genes are TRBV20-1 and TRBJ2-1; 13 bases are a match to TRBD2. The CDR3 is 14 amino acids. The junction had 5 bases not matched to a gene; V was cut back by 3 bases and J by 9 bases. Germline CDR1 reads DFQATT; CDR2 reads SNEGSKA (reference sequence). For the CDR3, the DNA is TGCAGTGCTAGTTTACTAGCGGGGGGGTTTGAGCAGTTCTTC. It is translated as CSASLLAGGFEQFF.